What follows are 21 T cell receptor beta chains derived from one specimen sequenced in a study of blood T cell repertoires in COVID-19. Produced via immunoSEQ multiplex PCR; TCRdb's table is partial and in-frame only. The repertoire consists of approximately 150,000 clones, with around 87% occurring once and the leading ten covering under 3%. Material for sequencing was peripheral blood. The receptors were gathered from an elderly woman with COVID-19, enrolled during active disease.

The rearrangement joins TRBV2 to TRBJ2-3; TRBD1 might be the D (5 bases). The V gene's germline CDR1 is SNHLY and CDR2 FYNNEI. The ends were cut back, 6 bases at V and 5 bases at J, with 12 bases in the middle. This CDR3 has 13 amino acids. CDR3 residues: CASRDTSGDTQYF. The CDR3 region has the DNA TGTGCCAGCAGGGACACCTCGGGAGATACGCAGTATTTT.

The chain recombines TRBV28 with TRBJ1-4; perhaps TRBD1 as D (6 bases). Trimming took off 3 bases at V and 8 bases at J, with 13 bases between the two ends. Germline loops: CDR1 MDHEN, CDR2 SYDVKM. This CDR3 is built from 14 residues. CDR3 region: CASSLRGRKEKLFF. In DNA, the CDR3 is TGTGCCAGCAGTTTGCGGGGGCGTAAAGAAAAACTGTTTTTT.

This chain joins TRBV4-1 and TRBJ1-2, with a possible D match to TRBD1 (6 bases). There are 18 residues in the CDR3. The germline gives CDR1 MGHRA, CDR2 YSYEKL. Trimming shortened V by 4 bases and J by 1 base, and 22 bases separated the two germline ends. The CDR3 spells CASSLGTQGISDNYGYTF. The CDR3 nucleotides read TGCGCCAGCAGCCTCGGGACACAGGGAATCTCCGATAACTATGGCTACACCTTC.

The rearrangement joins TRBV28 to TRBJ2-1, with 8 bases lining up with TRBD2. Germline V gene lookup returns CDR1 MDHEN and CDR2 SYDVKM. Unmatched junction bases numbered 7, after V lost 7 bases and J lost 5 bases. This CDR3 has 14 amino acids. The DNA for the CDR3 is TGTGCCAGCAAGGAGACTAGCGCCAACAATGAGCAGTTCTTC. This translates into CASKETSANNEQFF.

The CDR3 is CASSRRGDREKLFF. The CDR3 DNA is TGTGCCAGCAGCAGGCGGGGGGATAGGGAAAAACTGTTTTTT. This chain joins TRBV7-8 and TRBJ1-4; a possible D gene is TRBD1 (5 bases). Germline V gives CDR1 SGHVS, CDR2 FQNEAQ. The CDR3 sequence is 14 residues long. V dropped 5 bases and J dropped 8 bases, with 15 bases sitting between them.

This clone was observed once. The chain couples TRBV4-3 to TRBJ1-6, with D perhaps TRBD1 (5 bases). This CDR3 has 15 amino acids. Germline V gene sequence: CDR1 LGHNA, CDR2 YSLEER. V dropped 3 bases and J dropped 7 bases, with 13 bases sitting between them. The CDR3 coding sequence is TGCGCCAGCAGCCACCAGGGATCTTACAATTCACCCCTCCACTTT. Its translation is CASSHQGSYNSPLHF.

This chain uses TRBV7-2 with TRBJ1-4, with D unclear. The CDR3 covers 14 residues. CDR1 and CDR2 (germline): SGHTA, FQGNSA. V lost 1 base to trimming and J lost 8 bases, with 11 bases between them. CDR3 amino acids: CASSLDGRGEKLFF. CDR3 nucleotides: TGTGCCAGCAGCTTAGACGGCAGAGGAGAAAAACTGTTTTTT.

This clone was found once. CDR3 in DNA: TGTGCCAGCAGTTACGGCGGGGGAATATCCTACGAGCAGTACTTC. This sequence encodes CASSYGGGISYEQYF. This chain links TRBV6-2 or TRBV6-3 with TRBJ2-7; TRBD2 matches at 7 bases. The CDR3 is made up of 15 amino acids. Trimming at V came to 2 bases and at J to 1 base, leaving 5 bases not matched to a gene. CDR1 and CDR2 from the germline V gene are MNHEY and SVGEGT.

The chain recombines TRBV6-5 with TRBJ1-3; D perhaps matches TRBD1 (5 bases). The CDR3 spans 13 residues. CDR1 and CDR2 from the germline V gene are MNHEY and SVGAGI. The V gene lost 2 bases and the J gene lost 6 bases, with 8 bases spanning the gap. The CDR3 sequence is CASSYTRENTIYF. The DNA of the CDR3 is TGTGCCAGCAGTTACACCAGGGAAAACACCATATATTTT.

V usage is TRBV25-1 and J usage is TRBJ1-1, with TRBD1 as a possible D gene (5 bases). The CDR3 contains 15 residues. V lost 4 bases, J lost 0 bases, and 12 bases lay in between. CDR1 is MGHDK and CDR2 is SYGVNS in the germline V gene. CDR3 bases: TGTGCCAGCAGTGGCAAGGGGATTATGAACACTGAAGCTTTCTTT. This sequence encodes CASSGKGIMNTEAFF.

This clone was seen just once. This sample also contains other DNA sequences that code for the same CDR3. The gene calls are TRBV6-5 and TRBJ2-7; possibly TRBD2 for D (5 bases). From germline, CDR1 is MNHEY and CDR2 SVGAGI. This CDR3 has 12 amino acids. The V and J ends lost 6 bases and 3 bases respectively, with 9 bases between them. Here the CDR3 DNA reads TGTGCCAGCAGCCCGGGGAGCTACGAGCAGTACTTC. As protein: CASSPGSYEQYF.

The CDR3 loop is CASSPGTGETQYF. The CDR3, as DNA: TGTGCCAGCAGCCCAGGGACAGGAGAGACCCAGTACTTC. This rearrangement joins TRBV7-3 to TRBJ2-5; 8 bases agree with TRBD1. Per the germline V gene, CDR1 is SGHTA and CDR2 is FQGTGA. The V gene end was trimmed by 5 bases and the J gene end by 4 bases; junction bases not matched to a gene: 3. The length of the CDR3 is 13 residues.

A note on this clone: Other DNA variants within this sample encode the same CDR3. This chain uses TRBV6-5 with TRBJ1-2; TRBD1 aligns across 8 bases. V dropped 8 bases and J dropped 2; count of bases not matched to a gene: 1. Looked up from germline, CDR1 is MNHEY and CDR2 is SVGAGI. The CDR3 loop spans 12 amino acids. This chain's CDR3 is CASRTGNYGYTF. The DNA of the CDR3 is TGTGCCAGCCGGACAGGGAACTATGGCTACACCTTC.

This clone was seen a handful of times. The CDR3 spells CASSIRGTNEKLFF. The CDR3 DNA is TGTGCCAGTAGTATCCGGGGGACTAATGAAAAACTGTTTTTT. This chain links TRBV19 with TRBJ1-4, with a possible D match to TRBD1 (5 bases). Looked up from germline, CDR1 is LNHDA and CDR2 is SQIVND (reference sequence). The germline V and J ends were trimmed by 3 bases and 2 bases, with 7 bases remaining between them. The CDR3 has 14 amino acids.

This clone appeared a single time. This chain connects TRBV19 to TRBJ1-2, with TRBD1 matching over 7 bases. This CDR3 region has 14 residues. CDR1 is LNHDA, CDR2 SQIVND, per germline (reference sequence). The ends lost 5 bases at V and 1 base at J; junction bases unmatched: 4. The CDR3 protein is CASSVQGINYGYTF. The CDR3 bases are TGTGCCAGTAGTGTACAGGGGATTAACTATGGCTACACCTTC.

V usage is TRBV29-1 and J usage is TRBJ2-1, with 7 nucleotides matching TRBD1. V trimming: 7 bases; J trimming: 0 bases; junction bases outside the gene matches: 6. Germline loops: CDR1 SQVTM, CDR2 ANQGSEA. The CDR3 extends over 14 amino acids. The CDR3 sequence: CSARDRASYNEQFF. In DNA form, the CDR3 reads TGCAGCGCGAGAGACAGGGCCTCCTACAATGAGCAGTTCTTC.

V is TRBV11-2 and J is TRBJ2-1; 9 bases line up with TRBD2. The ends lost 4 bases at V and 7 bases at J; junction bases unmatched: 11. In germline, CDR1 is SGHAT, CDR2 FQNNGV. This CDR3 spans 16 amino acids. The CDR3 protein is CASSYSAVAGENEQFF. CDR3 DNA sequence: TGTGCCAGCAGCTATTCCGCGGTAGCGGGAGAAAATGAGCAGTTCTTC.

V is TRBV19 and J is TRBJ1-1; 7 bases map to TRBD1. The CDR3 length is 12 residues. V was pared by 3 bases and J by 7 bases, with 2 bases of the junction left unmatched. Germline CDR1 is LNHDA and CDR2 is SQIVND (reference sequence). This CDR3 is CASSIQGGEAFF. The CDR3 region has the DNA TGTGCCAGTAGTATTCAGGGGGGTGAAGCTTTCTTT.

The V and J genes are TRBV28 and TRBJ1-2; 9 nucleotides align to TRBD1. The germline gives CDR1 MDHEN, CDR2 SYDVKM. This CDR3 is built from 15 residues. The ends lost 6 bases at V and 8 bases at J; junction bases unmatched: 13. This CDR3 is CASSLPPTGGRGYTF. As DNA, the CDR3 is TGTGCCAGCAGCTTACCACCGACAGGGGGGCGGGGCTACACCTTC.

The V and J genes are TRBV7-9 and TRBJ2-2, with TRBD2 identical over 13 bases. V was pared by 4 bases and J by 6 bases, with 8 bases of the junction left unmatched. Germline V gene data show CDR1 as SEHNR and CDR2 as FQNEAQ (reference sequence). The CDR3 covers 17 residues. CDR3 sequence: CASSSTIGLAGAGELFF. CDR3 sequence (DNA): TGTGCCAGCAGCTCCACCATAGGACTAGCGGGAGCCGGGGAGCTGTTTTTT. The complete variable domain, with remaining parts taken from reference TRBV7-9 and TRBJ2-2, reads DTGVSQNPRHKITKRGQNVTFRCDPISEHNRLYWYRQTLGQGPEFLTYFQNEAQLEKSRLLSDRFSAERPKGSFSTLEIQRTEQGDSAMYLCASSSTIGLAGAGELFFGEGSRLTVL.

J is TRBJ2-1 and V is TRBV7-2, with 11 bases aligning to TRBD2. V dropped 1 base and J dropped 0; count of bases not matched to a gene: 8. The CDR3 consists of 19 residues. The germline gives CDR1 SGHTA, CDR2 FQGNSA. The CDR3 loop is CASSLVGLTSGSSYNEQFF. The CDR3 region has the DNA TGTGCCAGCAGCTTAGTTGGTCTAACTAGCGGGAGCTCCTACAATGAGCAGTTCTTC.